This entry lists 24 T cell receptor beta chains sequenced from one sample in a study of T cell responses to AZD1222 COVID-19 vaccine. Assay used: immunoSEQ multiplex PCR; TCRdb lists only in-frame clones, some missing. The data contain around 150,000 clones, 91% of them singletons. The material sequenced was peripheral blood, taken 28 days after the second dose of the MenACWY control vaccine. All receptors derive from an adult who received the MenACWY meningococcal vaccine as a control.

The chain uses TRBV7-2 and TRBJ1-4; D is unclear. The V end was cut by 6 bases, the J end by 0 bases, with 11 bases between. Germline V gives CDR1 SGHTA, CDR2 FQGNSA. The CDR3 runs 15 residues. The DNA for the CDR3 is TGTGCCAGCAGATTACCAGGTGCAACTAATGAAAAACTGTTTTTT. It encodes CASRLPGATNEKLFF.

V is TRBV6-5 and J is TRBJ2-3; TRBD1 agrees at 11 bases. Trimming at V came to 8 bases and at J to 2 bases, leaving 6 bases not matched to a gene. Germline V gives CDR1 MNHEY, CDR2 SVGAGI. The CDR3 loop spans 15 amino acids. CDR3 residues: CASGRGQGATDTQYF. The CDR3, as DNA: TGTGCCAGCGGAAGAGGACAGGGGGCCACAGATACGCAGTATTTT.

CDR3 amino acids: CASSISGTAPGYTF. The CDR3 region has the DNA TGTGCCAGTAGTATCTCCGGGACAGCACCTGGCTACACCTTC. V gene TRBV19 combines with J gene TRBJ1-2; 7 nucleotides agree with TRBD1. The CDR3 loop spans 14 amino acids. Per the germline V gene, CDR1 is LNHDA and CDR2 is SQIVND (reference sequence). V dropped 3 bases and J dropped 7; count of bases not matched to a gene: 8.

This chain links TRBV14 with TRBJ2-7, with unresolved D. From germline, CDR1 is SGHDN and CDR2 FVKESK. The CDR3 is 13 residues long. V shed 1 base and J shed 0 bases, with 4 bases lying between them. The CDR3 bases are TGTGCCAGCAGCCAAGGAGACTCCTACGAGCAGTACTTC. It yields the protein CASSQGDSYEQYF.

The chain couples TRBV18 to TRBJ2-7, with D tentatively TRBD1 (6 bases). Trimming stripped 3 bases from V and 3 bases from J, with 9 bases between. Germline CDR1 KGHSH, CDR2 LQKENI. CDR3 size: 13 residues. CDR3 bases: TGTGCCAGCTCACCTGAGGGGGTCTACGAGCAGTACTTC. This sequence encodes CASSPEGVYEQYF.

The CDR3 loop reads CASRGGGQETQYF. The DNA of the CDR3 is TGTGCCAGCCGGGGGGGTGGGCAAGAGACCCAGTACTTC. The chain uses TRBV28 and TRBJ2-5, with 8 nucleotides matching TRBD2. From germline, CDR1 is MDHEN and CDR2 SYDVKM. V lost 8 bases to trimming and J lost 2 bases; unmatched junction nucleotides: 4. The CDR3 is 13 residues long. Full variable domain (rest looked up from reference TRBV28 and TRBJ2-5): DVKVTQSSRYLVKRTGEKVFLECVQDMDHENMFWYRQDPGLGLRLIYFSYDVKMKEKGDIPEGYSVSREKKERFSLILESASTNQTSMYLCASRGGGQETQYFGPGTRLLVL.

The chain couples TRBV3-1 (or the pseudogene TRBV3-2) to TRBJ2-3, with TRBD2 as a possible D gene (7 bases). CDR1 is LGHDT and CDR2 is YNNKEL in the germline V gene (reference sequence). The V end lost 3 bases, the J end lost 2 bases, and 15 bases lay between the germline ends. This CDR3 region has 16 residues. The CDR3 loop reads CASSHRRGGNTDTQYF. The CDR3 DNA sequence: TGTGCCAGCAGCCATCGGAGGGGGGGGAACACAGATACGCAGTATTTT.

The CDR3 sequence is CASSSEGEIMGYTF. DNA for the CDR3: TGTGCCAGCAGTTCCGAAGGGGAAATAATGGGCTACACCTTC. This chain connects TRBV28 to TRBJ1-2; TRBD1 is a possible D gene (5 bases). The CDR3 has 14 amino acids. CDR1 and CDR2 from the germline V gene are MDHEN and SYDVKM. The V end lost 4 bases, the J end lost 8 bases, and 17 bases lay between the germline ends.

This rearrangement joins TRBV5-4 to TRBJ2-7; TRBD2 matches 8 bases. Per the germline V gene, CDR1 is SGHNT and CDR2 is YYREEE (reference sequence). Germline trimming cut 0 bases from V and 6 bases from J; bases unmatched to any gene: 8. The CDR3 runs 15 residues. The DNA of the CDR3 is TGTGCCAGCAGCTTGGGGGAGGCGGGGGGTCGCGAGCAGTACTTC. It codes for CASSLGEAGGREQYF.

The rearrangement links TRBV11-2 to TRBJ2-3; D perhaps matches TRBD1 (5 bases). The ends were cut back, 4 bases at V and 1 base at J, with 12 bases in the middle. The length of the CDR3 is 15 residues. Germline values: CDR1 SGHAT, CDR2 FQNNGV. This CDR3 reads CASSSYQGGTDTQYF. As DNA, the CDR3 is TGTGCCAGCAGCTCCTACCAAGGGGGCACAGATACGCAGTATTTT.

This chain joins TRBV6-1 and TRBJ1-6; D is undetermined. Trimming pared 1 base from V and 5 bases from J, leaving 9 bases between. The CDR3 sequence is 15 residues long. CDR1 and CDR2 (germline): MNHNS, SASEGT. The CDR3 loop reads CASSEVTANNSPLHF. The CDR3 bases are TGTGCCAGCAGTGAAGTTACAGCAAATAATTCACCCCTCCACTTT.

The chain combines TRBV3-1 (or the pseudogene TRBV3-2) with TRBJ1-1; TRBD1 matches 8 bases. This CDR3 is built from 14 residues. Germline V CDR1 and CDR2: LGHDT, YNNKEL (reference sequence). Trimming removed 5 bases from V and 3 bases from J; junction bases left unmatched: 5. This CDR3 is CASSSLDRDTEAFF. The CDR3 nucleotides are TGTGCCAGCAGCTCCCTGGACAGGGACACTGAAGCTTTCTTT.

The chain joins TRBV28 to TRBJ2-1, with TRBD2 matching 8 bases. This CDR3 has 14 amino acids. The trim removed 3 bases at V and 10 bases at J, leaving 8 bases unmatched. Looked up from germline, CDR1 is MDHEN and CDR2 is SYDVKM. In nucleotides, the CDR3 is TGTGCCAGCAGTTTCCGGAGCGGGAGTGGAGAGCAGTTCTTC. Amino acids: CASSFRSGSGEQFF.

The chain couples TRBV27 to TRBJ2-1, with D perhaps matching TRBD1 (6 bases). V lost 5 bases, J lost 2 bases, and 25 bases lay in between. CDR1 is MNHEY and CDR2 is SMNVEV in the germline V gene (reference sequence). CDR3 size: 19 residues. CDR3 nucleotide sequence: TGTGCCAGCAGTATCGACATCCGCCTTTCAGGGGCGGCCTACAATGAGCAGTTCTTC. Protein product: CASSIDIRLSGAAYNEQFF.

This clone has just one count. V is TRBV9 and J is TRBJ1-1, with D possibly matching TRBD1 (5 bases). Looked up from germline, CDR1 is SGDLS and CDR2 is YYNGEE. This CDR3 has 14 amino acids. Trimming shortened V by 0 bases and J by 4 bases, and 10 bases separated the two germline ends. The DNA of the CDR3 is TGTGCCAGCAGCGTAGAGGGGAGCGCCACTGAAGCTTTCTTT. As protein: CASSVEGSATEAFF.

The genes are TRBV4-3 and TRBJ2-1, with a tentative D call TRBD1 (5 bases). Between the trimmed V and J ends, which lost 5 bases and 4 bases, there was a span of 9 bases. Germline-derived CDR1 and CDR2 are LGHNA and YSLEER. CDR3 length: 13 amino acids. CDR3 in DNA: TGCGCCAGCAGCGCACAGGTTTACAATGAGCAGTTCTTC. Translation: CASSAQVYNEQFF.

The chain is built from TRBV5-8 and TRBJ1-4, with TRBD1 matching 9 bases. From germline, CDR1 is SGHTS and CDR2 YDEGEE. V lost 0 bases, J lost 3 bases, and 3 bases stayed unmatched. The CDR3 is made up of 16 amino acids. The CDR3 is CASSLVTGGANEKLFF. The CDR3 DNA reads TGTGCCAGCAGCTTGGTGACAGGGGGGGCTAATGAAAAACTGTTTTTT.

The chain has TRBV6-2 or TRBV6-3 and TRBJ1-1; D is undetermined. V lost 2 bases and J 2 bases, leaving 18 bases between the germline ends. Germline V CDR1 and CDR2: MNHEY, SVGEGT. The CDR3 length is 17 residues. The CDR3 sequence: CASSYLPTGKLNTEAFF. CDR3 nucleotides: TGTGCCAGCAGTTACCTACCGACCGGGAAATTAAACACTGAAGCTTTCTTT.

The CDR3 here is CASRPLAGGPTDTQYF. The CDR3 nucleotides read TGTGCCAGCAGGCCGCTAGCGGGGGGGCCCACAGATACGCAGTATTTT. The chain uses TRBV2 and TRBJ2-3; 12 nucleotides line up with TRBD2. Germline V gene sequence: CDR1 SNHLY, CDR2 FYNNEI. With 6 bases clipped from V and 2 bases from J, the junction kept 6 bases outside the gene matches. This CDR3 has 16 residues.

The gene calls are TRBV27 and TRBJ2-2; D is possibly TRBD2 (6 bases). Germline V gives CDR1 MNHEY, CDR2 SMNVEV (reference sequence). V gave up 0 bases and J gave up 2 bases, with 10 bases separating them. The CDR3 has 16 residues. DNA of the CDR3: TGTGCCAGCAGTTTATCGTCGGGGGTCAACACCGGGGAGCTGTTTTTT. Residues: CASSLSSGVNTGELFF.

The CDR3 nucleotides are TGTGCCAGCAGCTTATCAATTCTGAACACTGAAGCTTTCTTT. Its translation: CASSLSILNTEAFF. This chain connects TRBV11-1 to TRBJ1-1; D remains unclear. The CDR3 loop spans 14 amino acids. Trimming removed 2 bases from V and 0 bases from J, with 7 bases in between. The germline CDR1 and CDR2 sequences are SGHAT and FQDESV (reference sequence). The full variable domain, its missing parts supplied by reference TRBV11-1 and TRBJ1-1, is EAEVAQSPRYKITEKSQAVAFWCDPISGHATLYWYRQILGQGPELLVQFQDESVVDDSQLPKDRFSAERLKGVDSTLKIQPAELGDSAMYLCASSLSILNTEAFFGQGTRLTVV.

This clone was seen a handful of times. The rearrangement joins TRBV6-2 or TRBV6-3 to TRBJ2-2, with D tentatively TRBD2 (6 bases). V lost 0 bases and J 3 bases, leaving 17 bases between the germline ends. This CDR3 spans 18 amino acids. Germline V lookup: CDR1 MNHEY, CDR2 SVGEGT. CDR3 protein: CASSYSIVAPGDTGELFF. The CDR3 coding sequence is TGTGCCAGCAGTTACTCGATAGTGGCGCCGGGGGACACCGGGGAGCTGTTTTTT.

This clone was counted a single time. V is TRBV7-6 and J is TRBJ2-1; 8 bases line up with TRBD1. Looked up from germline, CDR1 is SGHVS and CDR2 is FNYEAQ. V gave up 5 bases and J gave up 9 bases; unmatched junction bases: 18. The CDR3 loop spans 17 amino acids. The CDR3 bases are TGTGCCAGCAGCCCAAGGACAGGGACGATAGACCGCGGTGAGCAGTTCTTC. Its protein product is CASSPRTGTIDRGEQFF.

This clone was observed a handful of times. The chain joins TRBV5-1 to TRBJ2-1; 7 bases agree with TRBD1. Unmatched junction bases numbered 18, after V lost 1 base and J lost 5 bases. Looked up from germline, CDR1 is SGHRS and CDR2 is YFSETQ. This CDR3 has 19 amino acids. The CDR3 protein is CASSLSSRLPGQTNNEQFF. CDR3 DNA: TGCGCCAGCAGCTTGTCATCCCGGTTACCGGGACAGACCAACAATGAGCAGTTCTTC. Drawing the rest from reference TRBV5-1 and TRBJ2-1, the complete variable domain is KAGVTQTPRYLIKTRGQQVTLSCSPISGHRSVSWYQQTPGQGLQFLFEYFSETQRNKGNFPGRFSGRQFSNSRSEMNVSTLELGDSALYLCASSLSSRLPGQTNNEQFFGPGTRLTVL.